This T cell receptor beta chain comes out of a study of T cell changes during pregnancy in multiple sclerosis. The CDR3 totals 15 residues. Germline lookup yields CDR1 MGHRA and CDR2 YSYEKL. With 1 base clipped from V and 8 bases from J, the junction kept 2 bases outside the gene matches. The data were produced by immunoSEQ multiplex PCR, yet TCRdb's version contains in-frame clones alone and is incomplete. The data hold about 68,000 clones, with roughly nine tenths observed a single time. Material: peripheral blood, obtained in the second trimester of pregnancy. J is TRBJ2-3 and V is TRBV4-1; 14 nucleotides agree with TRBD2. The TCR originated in a female donor with multiple sclerosis, enrolled in a pregnancy study. Here the CDR3 reads CASSQVGTSGGTQYF. The CDR3 coding sequence is TGCGCCAGCAGCCAAGTTGGGACTAGCGGGGGTACGCAGTATTTT.